This is a list of T cell receptor beta chains from one sample in a study of blood T cells in healthy people across ages. TCRdb passed the 5' RACE reads through MiXCR, listing each CDR3 protein once. The profile shows 1.5 million to 2 million distinct CDR3 sequences, 40% to 55% of them singletons. The sample was blood. These receptors were collected from a woman in her forties in good health. CDR3s include the opening cysteine and the closing phenylalanine or tryptophan. The D gene is left open where the match is weak. Expanded clones are given a class, and other clones once, few, many or no size at all.

cdr3_length,v_call,j_call,clone_size,d_call,cdr3_aa,cdr3_nt
14,TRBV6-2/TRBV6-3,TRBJ2-7,NA,NA,CASSYLTVSYEQYF,TGTGCCAGCAGTTACTTGACAGTCTCCTACGAGCAGTACTTC
14,TRBV20-1,TRBJ2-7,few,NA,CSAGQGPFSYEQYF,TGCAGTGCGGGGCAGGGGCCCTTCTCCTACGAGCAGTACTTC
15,TRBV20-1,TRBJ1-5,NA,NA,CSATGWGLGNQPQHF,TGCAGTGCCACGGGTTGGGGTCTTGGCAATCAGCCCCAGCATTTT
12,TRBV11-2,TRBJ2-5,few,NA,CASSRAVASQYF,TGTGCCAGCAGTCGCGCGGTGGCTTCGCAGTACTTC
14,TRBV12-3/TRBV12-4,TRBJ1-5,few,TRBD1,CASRAGTGSQPQHF,TGTGCCAGCAGGGCCGGGACAGGGTCCCAGCCCCAGCATTTT
15,TRBV2,TRBJ2-3,few,TRBD2,CASRFSGVSTDTQYF,TGTGCCAGCAGGTTCAGCGGGGTTAGCACAGATACGCAGTATTTT
16,TRBV5-1,TRBJ1-1,many,NA,CASSLGSGTMNTEAFF,TGCGCCAGCAGCTTGGGCTCGGGGACTATGAACACTGAAGCTTTCTTT
14,TRBV29-1,TRBJ2-7,NA,NA,CSVTTGGRSYEQYF,TGCAGCGTTACAACCGGGGGCCGCTCCTACGAGCAGTACTTC
18,TRBV27,TRBJ2-3,few,TRBD2,CASFKMRASGEFGDTQYF,TGTGCCAGCTTCAAAATGAGGGCTAGCGGGGAATTCGGAGATACGCAGTATTTT
13,TRBV29-1,TRBJ2-5,once,NA,CSVDGQRGEIQYF,TGCAGCGTTGACGGACAAAGGGGAGAGATCCAGTACTTC
17,TRBV28,TRBJ1-5,NA,TRBD1,CASSLWMGQGRGQPQHF,TGTGCCAGCAGTTTATGGATGGGACAGGGGAGAGGGCAGCCCCAGCATTTT
14,TRBV4-1,TRBJ2-7,NA,NA,CASSQVSTTYEQYF,TGCGCCAGCAGCCAAGTATCGACCACCTACGAGCAGTACTTC
13,TRBV6-5,TRBJ2-1,NA,NA,CASSYLTSHEQFF,TGTGCCAGCAGTTATCTGACCAGCCATGAGCAGTTCTTC
12,TRBV29-1,TRBJ1-2,NA,TRBD1,CSGPGGVYGYTF,TGCAGCGGTCCAGGGGGAGTCTATGGCTACACCTTC
14,TRBV5-1,TRBJ2-5,many,TRBD2,CASSFGTSQETQYF,TGCGCCAGCAGCTTTGGGACTAGCCAAGAGACCCAGTACTTC
13,TRBV29-1,TRBJ2-7,few,NA,CSVDPDGSYEQYF,TGCAGCGTTGACCCGGACGGATCCTACGAGCAGTACTTC
17,TRBV4-2,TRBJ2-1,once,TRBD2,CASSHGLAGGPGDEQFF,TGTGCCAGCAGCCACGGACTAGCGGGGGGGCCGGGTGATGAGCAGTTCTTC
17,TRBV7-9,TRBJ1-2,NA,TRBD1,CASSGTGTGYLFYGYTF,TGTGCCAGCAGCGGCACCGGGACAGGGTATCTTTTCTATGGCTACACCTTC
17,TRBV27,TRBJ2-3,once,TRBD2,CASSHSGLAGYTDTQYF,TGTGCCAGCAGCCATTCCGGACTAGCGGGGTACACAGATACGCAGTATTTT
13,TRBV6-2/TRBV6-3,TRBJ2-7,few,NA,CASSRAVFYEQYF,TGTGCCAGCAGTCGAGCGGTGTTCTACGAGCAGTACTTC
15,TRBV15,TRBJ2-1,few,NA,CATSRDGAAHNEQFF,TGTGCCACCAGCAGAGATGGAGCGGCCCACAATGAGCAGTTCTTC
13,TRBV7-2,TRBJ2-1,NA,TRBD2,CASSPTLAPWQFF,TGTGCCAGCAGCCCAACACTAGCGCCGTGGCAGTTCTTC
15,TRBV5-1,TRBJ2-1,few,TRBD1,CASSEGQGFSNEQFF,TGCGCCAGCAGCGAGGGACAGGGTTTTTCCAATGAGCAGTTCTTC
14,TRBV5-1,TRBJ2-5,NA,NA,CASSLELSQETQYF,TGTGCCAGCAGCTTAGAACTGAGCCAAGAGACCCAGTACTTC
13,TRBV28,TRBJ2-7,few,TRBD1,CASEIAGQDEQYF,TGTGCCAGCGAAATTGCGGGACAGGACGAGCAGTACTTC
15,TRBV20-1,TRBJ1-5,few,NA,CSASMGARGNQPQHF,TGCAGTGCCTCAATGGGGGCGCGGGGCAATCAGCCCCAGCATTTT
16,TRBV7-2,TRBJ2-7,NA,TRBD2,CASSEGVSGRTYEQYF,TGTGCCAGCAGCGAAGGGGTATCCGGGAGGACCTACGAGCAGTACTTC